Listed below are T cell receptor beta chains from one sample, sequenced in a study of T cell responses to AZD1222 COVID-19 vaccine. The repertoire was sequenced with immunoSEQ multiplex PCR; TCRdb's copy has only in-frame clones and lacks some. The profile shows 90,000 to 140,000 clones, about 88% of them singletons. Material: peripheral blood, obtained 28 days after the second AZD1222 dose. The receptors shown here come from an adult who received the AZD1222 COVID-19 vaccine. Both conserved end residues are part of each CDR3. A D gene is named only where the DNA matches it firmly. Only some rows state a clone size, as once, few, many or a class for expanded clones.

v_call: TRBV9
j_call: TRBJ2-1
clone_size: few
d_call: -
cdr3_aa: CASSIGTPYNEQFF
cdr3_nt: TGTGCCAGCAGCATCGGGACTCCCTACAATGAGCAGTTCTTC

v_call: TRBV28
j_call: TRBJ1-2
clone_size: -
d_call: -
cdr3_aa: CASTLPGGYGYTF
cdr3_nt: TGTGCCAGCACCCTCCCGGGAGGCTATGGCTACACCTTC

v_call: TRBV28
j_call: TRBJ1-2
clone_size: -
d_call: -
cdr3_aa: CASSLIGGFGYTF
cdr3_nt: TGTGCCAGCAGTTTAATCGGGGGTTTCGGCTACACCTTC

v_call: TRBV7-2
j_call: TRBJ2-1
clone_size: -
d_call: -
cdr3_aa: CASSLAGSYNEQFF
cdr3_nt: TGTGCCAGCAGCTTAGCGGGATCCTACAATGAGCAGTTCTTC

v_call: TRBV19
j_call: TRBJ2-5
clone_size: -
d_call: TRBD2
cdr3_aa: CASTPSGKETQYF
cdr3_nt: TGTGCCAGTACGCCCAGCGGGAAAGAGACCCAGTACTTC

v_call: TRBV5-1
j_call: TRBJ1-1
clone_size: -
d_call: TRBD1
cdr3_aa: CASSSTGGTEAFF
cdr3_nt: TGCGCCAGCAGCTCAACAGGGGGGACTGAAGCTTTCTTT

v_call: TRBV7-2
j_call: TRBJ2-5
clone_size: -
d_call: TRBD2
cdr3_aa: CASSRGRGGETQYF
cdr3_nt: TGTGCCAGCAGCCGCGGGAGGGGAGGAGAGACCCAGTACTTC

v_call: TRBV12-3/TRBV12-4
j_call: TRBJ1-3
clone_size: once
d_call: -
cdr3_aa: CASRFISGNTIYF
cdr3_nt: TGTGCCAGCAGGTTCATCTCTGGAAACACCATATATTTT

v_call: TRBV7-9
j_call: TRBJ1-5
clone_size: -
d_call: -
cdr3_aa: CASSFGGRNQPQHF
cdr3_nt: TGTGCCAGCAGCTTTGGCGGGCGCAATCAGCCCCAGCATTTT

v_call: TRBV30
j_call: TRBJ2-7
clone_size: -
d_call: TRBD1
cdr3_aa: CAWSGGTVTYEQYF
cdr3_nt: TGTGCCTGGAGTGGGGGGACAGTTACCTACGAGCAGTACTTC

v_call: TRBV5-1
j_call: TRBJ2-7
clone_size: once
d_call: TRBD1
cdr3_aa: CASSLSTGGSYEQYF
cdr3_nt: TGCGCCAGCAGCCTTAGCACAGGGGGGTCCTACGAGCAGTACTTC

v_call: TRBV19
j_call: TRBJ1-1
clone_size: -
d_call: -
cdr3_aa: CASSGLRSERTEAFF
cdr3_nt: TGTGCCAGTAGTGGACTAAGATCGGAGCGCACTGAAGCTTTCTTT

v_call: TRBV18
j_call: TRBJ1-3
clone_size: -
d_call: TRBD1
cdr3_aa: CASSPSTGPGNTIYF
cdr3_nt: TGTGCCAGCTCACCGTCGACAGGGCCTGGAAACACCATATATTTT

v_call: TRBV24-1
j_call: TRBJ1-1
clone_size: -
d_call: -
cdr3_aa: CATRGQWGTEAFF
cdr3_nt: TGTGCCACCAGGGGACAATGGGGTACTGAAGCTTTCTTT

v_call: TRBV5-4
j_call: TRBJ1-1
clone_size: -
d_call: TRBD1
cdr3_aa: CASSLPNRGGTEAFF
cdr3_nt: TGTGCCAGCAGCTTACCTAACAGGGGGGGCACTGAAGCTTTCTTT

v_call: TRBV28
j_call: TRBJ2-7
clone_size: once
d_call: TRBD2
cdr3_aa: CASISSGNSYEQYF
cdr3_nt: TGTGCCAGCATCTCTAGCGGGAACTCCTACGAGCAGTACTTC

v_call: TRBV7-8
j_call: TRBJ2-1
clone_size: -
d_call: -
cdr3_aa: CASSPRRTTYNEQFF
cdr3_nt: TGTGCCAGCAGCCCCCGGAGGACCACCTACAATGAGCAGTTCTTC

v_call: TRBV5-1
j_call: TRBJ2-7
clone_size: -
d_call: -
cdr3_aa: CASSLVAGSYEQYF
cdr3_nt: TGCGCCAGCAGCTTGGTTGCGGGGTCCTACGAGCAGTACTTC

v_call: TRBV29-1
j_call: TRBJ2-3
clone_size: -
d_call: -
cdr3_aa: CSSPADTDTQYF
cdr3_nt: TGCAGCTCCCCTGCGGACACAGATACGCAGTATTTT

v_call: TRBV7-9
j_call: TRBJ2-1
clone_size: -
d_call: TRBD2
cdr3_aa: CASKSSGSSSYNEQFF
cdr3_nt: TGTGCCAGCAAATCTAGCGGGAGTTCCTCCTACAATGAGCAGTTCTTC

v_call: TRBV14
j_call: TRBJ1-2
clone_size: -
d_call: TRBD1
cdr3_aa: CASSQFRQGGRGYTF
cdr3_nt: TGTGCCAGCAGCCAATTTCGACAGGGGGGAAGGGGCTACACCTTC

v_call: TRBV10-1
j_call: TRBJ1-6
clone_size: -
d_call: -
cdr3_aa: CASSVGQYNSPLHF
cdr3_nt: TGCGCCAGCAGTGTCGGGCAGTATAATTCACCCCTCCACTTT

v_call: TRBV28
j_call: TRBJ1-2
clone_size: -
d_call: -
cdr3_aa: CASSFFQGYGYTF
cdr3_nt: TGTGCCAGCAGTTTTTTTCAAGGATATGGCTACACCTTC

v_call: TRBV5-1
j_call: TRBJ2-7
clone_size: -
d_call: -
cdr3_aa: CASSLRSAYEQYF
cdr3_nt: TGCGCCAGCAGCTTGAGGTCAGCCTACGAGCAGTACTTC

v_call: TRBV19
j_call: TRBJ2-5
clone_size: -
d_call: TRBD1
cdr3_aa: CASSFDGTGTQTQYF
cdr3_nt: TGTGCCAGTAGTTTCGACGGGACAGGGACGCAGACCCAGTACTTC

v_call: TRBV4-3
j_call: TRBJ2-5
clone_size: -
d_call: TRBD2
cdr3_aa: CASSQDSETSGRETQYF
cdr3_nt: TGCGCCAGCAGCCAAGATTCCGAGACTAGCGGGAGAGAGACCCAGTACTTC

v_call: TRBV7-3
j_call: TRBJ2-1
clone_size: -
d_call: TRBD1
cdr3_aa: CASSQGVSYNEQFF
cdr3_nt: TGTGCCAGCAGCCAGGGGGTCTCCTACAATGAGCAGTTCTTC

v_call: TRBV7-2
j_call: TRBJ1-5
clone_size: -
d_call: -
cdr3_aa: CASSADQGQPQHF
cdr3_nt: TGTGCCAGCAGCGCGGACCAGGGGCAGCCCCAGCATTTT

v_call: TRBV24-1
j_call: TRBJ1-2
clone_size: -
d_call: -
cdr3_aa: CATSEPGRQYGYTF
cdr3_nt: TGTGCCACCAGTGAGCCCGGGAGGCAGTATGGCTACACCTTC